Listed below are T cell receptor beta chains from one sample, sequenced in a study of vaccination and CD4 T cells after COVID-19. These receptors lack a known antigen. TCRdb re-called the PCR reads with MiXCR, one entry per CDR3 protein. The sample lists some 10,000 distinct CDR3 sequences, 45% occurring once. Sequenced material: CD4+ T cells from blood, cultured in vitro. The receptor set was obtained from a human donor who had recovered from COVID-19. CDR3s include the opening cysteine and the closing phenylalanine or tryptophan. Fields, in order: CDR3 protein, CDR3 DNA, clone size, J gene, D gene, V gene. D genes are given only for firm matches. Size is stated for part of the rows, as once, few or many counts, or as a class when the clone is expanded.

CDR3aa: CATSQSGADTQYF
CDR3nt: TGTGCCACCAGTCAGAGTGGGGCTGATACGCAGTATTTT
abundance: few
j_gene: TRBJ2-3
d_gene: -
v_gene: TRBV15

CDR3aa: CSAHSLGEAFF
CDR3nt: TGCAGTGCTCACTCCCTCGGTGAAGCTTTCTTT
abundance: once
j_gene: TRBJ1-1
d_gene: -
v_gene: TRBV20-1

CDR3aa: CASSSGRRGYTF
CDR3nt: TGTGCCAGCAGCAGTGGACGGAGGGGCTACACCTTC
abundance: few
j_gene: TRBJ1-2
d_gene: -
v_gene: TRBV21-1

CDR3aa: CASSLAGNTEAFF
CDR3nt: TGTGCCAGCAGCTTAGCGGGAAACACTGAAGCTTTCTTT
abundance: few
j_gene: TRBJ1-1
d_gene: -
v_gene: TRBV7-2

CDR3aa: CASSLVMTDEAFF
CDR3nt: TGTGCCAGCAGCTTAGTAATGACAGATGAAGCTTTCTTT
abundance: few
j_gene: TRBJ1-1
d_gene: -
v_gene: TRBV7-9

CDR3aa: CASSTGTRNEKLFF
CDR3nt: TGTGCCAGCAGCACCGGGACACGTAATGAAAAACTGTTTTTT
abundance: -
j_gene: TRBJ1-4
d_gene: -
v_gene: TRBV5-4

CDR3aa: CASSIYHGGYTF
CDR3nt: TGTGCCAGTAGTATATACCACGGTGGCTACACCTTC
abundance: -
j_gene: TRBJ1-2
d_gene: -
v_gene: TRBV19

CDR3aa: CASSDLTGLGQETQYF
CDR3nt: TGTGCCAGCAGCGATCTAACAGGGCTCGGACAAGAGACCCAGTACTTC
abundance: -
j_gene: TRBJ2-5
d_gene: -
v_gene: TRBV14

CDR3aa: CASSLTRRTGNTGELFF
CDR3nt: TGTGCCAGCAGTTTAACGAGACGCACAGGGAACACCGGGGAGCTGTTTTTT
abundance: few
j_gene: TRBJ2-2
d_gene: -
v_gene: TRBV27

CDR3aa: CSATGHPTVLWNEAFF
CDR3nt: TGCAGTGCGACGGGACACCCTACCGTATTATGGAATGAAGCTTTCTTT
abundance: -
j_gene: TRBJ1-1
d_gene: -
v_gene: TRBV20-1

CDR3aa: CATREGDTGELFF
CDR3nt: TGTGCCACCAGAGAAGGAGACACCGGGGAGCTGTTTTTT
abundance: -
j_gene: TRBJ2-2
d_gene: -
v_gene: TRBV24-1

CDR3aa: CASNSGQGGEAFF
CDR3nt: TGTGCCAGCAATTCGGGACAAGGGGGTGAAGCTTTCTTT
abundance: few
j_gene: TRBJ1-1
d_gene: -
v_gene: TRBV6-1

CDR3aa: CASSYGQRFTDTQYF
CDR3nt: TGTGCCAGCAGCTACGGACAGCGGTTCACAGATACGCAGTATTTT
abundance: -
j_gene: TRBJ2-3
d_gene: -
v_gene: TRBV7-2

CDR3aa: CASSYTGRFRGAFF
CDR3nt: TGTGCCAGCAGTTACACAGGGCGGTTCCGCGGAGCTTTCTTT
abundance: -
j_gene: TRBJ1-1
d_gene: -
v_gene: TRBV27

CDR3aa: CASSFISGGGSNEQFF
CDR3nt: TGTGCCAGCAGCTTCATCAGCGGTGGGGGCTCCAATGAGCAGTTCTTC
abundance: -
j_gene: TRBJ2-1
d_gene: -
v_gene: TRBV5-4

CDR3aa: CSARGGRKDTEAFF
CDR3nt: TGCAGTGCTAGAGGAGGGAGGAAGGACACTGAAGCTTTCTTT
abundance: few
j_gene: TRBJ1-1
d_gene: -
v_gene: TRBV20-1

CDR3aa: CSALVRQAQETQYF
CDR3nt: TGCAGTGCTCTAGTTAGGCAGGCACAAGAGACCCAGTACTTC
abundance: -
j_gene: TRBJ2-5
d_gene: -
v_gene: TRBV20-1

CDR3aa: CATQRETADTQYF
CDR3nt: TGTGCCACCCAGCGGGAGACGGCAGATACGCAGTATTTT
abundance: -
j_gene: TRBJ2-3
d_gene: TRBD2
v_gene: TRBV24-1

CDR3aa: CASGRTGGPTEAFF
CDR3nt: TGTGCCAGCGGCCGGACAGGGGGTCCCACTGAAGCTTTCTTT
abundance: -
j_gene: TRBJ1-1
d_gene: TRBD1
v_gene: TRBV12-3/TRBV12-4

CDR3aa: CATSDYGGEAFF
CDR3nt: TGTGCCACCAGTGATTACGGTGGGGAAGCTTTCTTT
abundance: -
j_gene: TRBJ1-1
d_gene: -
v_gene: TRBV24-1

CDR3aa: CASSISEPQHF
CDR3nt: TGTGCCAGCAGCATCAGCGAGCCCCAGCATTTT
abundance: -
j_gene: TRBJ1-5
d_gene: -
v_gene: TRBV6-1

CDR3aa: CASSPGHTNTGELFF
CDR3nt: TGTGCCAGCAGTCCCGGTCACACGAACACCGGGGAGCTGTTTTTT
abundance: -
j_gene: TRBJ2-2
d_gene: -
v_gene: TRBV2

CDR3aa: CASSRAGLANYGYTF
CDR3nt: TGTGCCAGCAGCCGCGCGGGGTTAGCTAACTATGGCTACACCTTC
abundance: -
j_gene: TRBJ1-2
d_gene: -
v_gene: TRBV12-3/TRBV12-4

CDR3aa: CATGLAQDTQYF
CDR3nt: TGTGCCACTGGACTAGCTCAAGATACGCAGTATTTT
abundance: -
j_gene: TRBJ2-3
d_gene: TRBD2
v_gene: TRBV27

CDR3aa: CASSVDRGRGNTIYF
CDR3nt: TGTGCCAGCAGCGTGGACAGGGGGCGCGGAAACACCATATATTTT
abundance: -
j_gene: TRBJ1-3
d_gene: TRBD1
v_gene: TRBV7-2

CDR3aa: CSARDLFGRAYNEQFF
CDR3nt: TGCAGTGCTAGAGATTTGTTCGGGAGGGCCTACAATGAGCAGTTCTTC
abundance: -
j_gene: TRBJ2-1
d_gene: TRBD2
v_gene: TRBV20-1

CDR3aa: CATSERARDTQYF
CDR3nt: TGTGCCACCAGTGAGCGGGCACGAGATACGCAGTATTTT
abundance: -
j_gene: TRBJ2-3
d_gene: -
v_gene: TRBV24-1

CDR3aa: CASSSAGGAGQPQHF
CDR3nt: TGTGCCAGCAGCTCGGCGGGGGGGGCGGGCCAGCCCCAGCATTTT
abundance: -
j_gene: TRBJ1-5
d_gene: -
v_gene: TRBV5-6

CDR3aa: CASSLREFGWGGYTF
CDR3nt: TGCGCCAGCAGCTTGCGGGAATTCGGTTGGGGTGGCTACACCTTC
abundance: -
j_gene: TRBJ1-2
d_gene: -
v_gene: TRBV5-1

CDR3aa: CASSRSGSGETQYF
CDR3nt: TGTGCCAGCAGCCGTAGCGGGAGTGGAGAGACCCAGTACTTC
abundance: -
j_gene: TRBJ2-5
d_gene: TRBD2
v_gene: TRBV7-6

CDR3aa: CSVGQENTEAFF
CDR3nt: TGCAGCGTTGGGCAGGAGAACACTGAAGCTTTCTTT
abundance: few
j_gene: TRBJ1-1
d_gene: -
v_gene: TRBV29-1

CDR3aa: CASAPPPTGETQYF
CDR3nt: TGTGCCAGCGCACCCCCACCGACGGGGGAGACCCAGTACTTC
abundance: -
j_gene: TRBJ2-5
d_gene: -
v_gene: TRBV2

CDR3aa: CASSPEGQFTAGANVLTF
CDR3nt: TGTGCCAGCTCCCCGGAAGGGCAGTTTACGGCTGGGGCCAACGTCCTGACTTTC
abundance: -
j_gene: TRBJ2-6
d_gene: -
v_gene: TRBV6-1

CDR3aa: CASTITGGFTEAFF
CDR3nt: TGTGCCAGCACCATCACAGGGGGATTCACTGAAGCTTTCTTT
abundance: -
j_gene: TRBJ1-1
d_gene: TRBD1
v_gene: TRBV12-3/TRBV12-4

CDR3aa: CASSFRDREETQYF
CDR3nt: TGTGCCAGCAGCTTCCGGGACAGGGAAGAGACCCAGTACTTC
abundance: -
j_gene: TRBJ2-5
d_gene: TRBD1
v_gene: TRBV5-5

CDR3aa: CASRTGWGETEAFF
CDR3nt: TGTGCCAGCAGGACAGGGTGGGGAGAGACTGAAGCTTTCTTT
abundance: -
j_gene: TRBJ1-1
d_gene: TRBD1
v_gene: TRBV12-3/TRBV12-4

CDR3aa: CATGQQFYEQYF
CDR3nt: TGTGCCACGGGCCAACAGTTCTACGAGCAGTACTTC
abundance: few
j_gene: TRBJ2-7
d_gene: -
v_gene: TRBV15

CDR3aa: CASSPTGNYGYTF
CDR3nt: TGTGCCAGCAGCCCGACAGGGAACTATGGCTACACCTTC
abundance: few
j_gene: TRBJ1-2
d_gene: TRBD1
v_gene: TRBV6-1

CDR3aa: CASSLTGLRNYGYTF
CDR3nt: TGTGCCAGCAGCTTAACGGGACTTAGGAACTATGGCTACACCTTC
abundance: -
j_gene: TRBJ1-2
d_gene: -
v_gene: TRBV5-8

CDR3aa: CASSKAGGAFDTQYF
CDR3nt: TGTGCCAGCTCGAAAGCCGGGGGGGCGTTTGATACGCAGTATTTT
abundance: few
j_gene: TRBJ2-3
d_gene: TRBD2
v_gene: TRBV6-1

CDR3aa: CASSLEGNTEAFF
CDR3nt: TGTGCTAGCAGCTTAGAAGGGAACACTGAAGCTTTCTTT
abundance: few
j_gene: TRBJ1-1
d_gene: -
v_gene: TRBV7-7

CDR3aa: CASSRLAGADTQYF
CDR3nt: TGTGCCAGCAGTCGACTAGCGGGGGCAGATACGCAGTATTTT
abundance: -
j_gene: TRBJ2-3
d_gene: TRBD2
v_gene: TRBV6-1

CDR3aa: CASSPAPMNTEAFF
CDR3nt: TGTGCCAGCTCCCCCGCCCCGATGAACACTGAAGCTTTCTTT
abundance: -
j_gene: TRBJ1-1
d_gene: -
v_gene: TRBV7-6

CDR3aa: CASSPGSTDTQYF
CDR3nt: TGTGCCAGCTCACCGGGCAGCACAGATACGCAGTATTTT
abundance: few
j_gene: TRBJ2-3
d_gene: -
v_gene: TRBV18

CDR3aa: CASSPSVSTRYSNQPQHF
CDR3nt: TGTGCCAGCAGTCCATCGGTATCTACGCGATATAGCAATCAGCCCCAGCATTTT
abundance: -
j_gene: TRBJ1-5
d_gene: -
v_gene: TRBV28

CDR3aa: CASSQEVALVTDTQYF
CDR3nt: TGTGCCAGCAGCCAAGAGGTGGCGTTAGTAACAGATACGCAGTATTTT
abundance: few
j_gene: TRBJ2-3
d_gene: -
v_gene: TRBV14

CDR3aa: CASSKQGFGYGYTF
CDR3nt: TGTGCCAGCAGTAAACAGGGGTTTGGCTATGGCTACACCTTC
abundance: -
j_gene: TRBJ1-2
d_gene: TRBD1
v_gene: TRBV6-2/TRBV6-3

CDR3aa: CSARDFRTGVADTQYF
CDR3nt: TGCAGTGCTAGAGATTTTAGGACAGGGGTGGCAGATACGCAGTATTTT
abundance: few
j_gene: TRBJ2-3
d_gene: TRBD1
v_gene: TRBV20-1

CDR3aa: CASSFRAISVGQSQYF
CDR3nt: TGTGCCAGCAGTTTTCGGGCAATATCGGTGGGTCAGAGCCAGTACTTC
abundance: -
j_gene: TRBJ2-5
d_gene: -
v_gene: TRBV27

CDR3aa: CASSLKTGAHYGYTF
CDR3nt: TGTGCCAGCAGTTTAAAAACAGGGGCGCACTATGGCTACACCTTC
abundance: few
j_gene: TRBJ1-2
d_gene: TRBD1
v_gene: TRBV27

CDR3aa: CASKRLAGDNEQFF
CDR3nt: TGTGCCAGCAAAAGACTAGCGGGTGACAATGAGCAGTTCTTC
abundance: -
j_gene: TRBJ2-1
d_gene: TRBD2
v_gene: TRBV6-2/TRBV6-3

CDR3aa: CASSLGGLQGNYGYTF
CDR3nt: TGTGCCAGCAGCTTAGGGGGACTGCAGGGGAACTATGGCTACACCTTC
abundance: few
j_gene: TRBJ1-2
d_gene: -
v_gene: TRBV11-2

CDR3aa: CASSLWGMNTEAFF
CDR3nt: TGTGCCAGCAGCCTCTGGGGGATGAACACTGAAGCTTTCTTT
abundance: -
j_gene: TRBJ1-1
d_gene: -
v_gene: TRBV7-2

CDR3aa: CASSLARTF
CDR3nt: TGTGCCAGCAGCTTGGCACGGACCTTT
abundance: -
j_gene: TRBJ1-1
d_gene: -
v_gene: TRBV5-7

CDR3aa: CASSPDRARSQYF
CDR3nt: TGTGCCAGCTCACCAGACAGGGCCCGCTCCCAGTACTTC
abundance: -
j_gene: TRBJ2-5
d_gene: TRBD1
v_gene: TRBV18